This entry lists 17 T cell receptor beta chains sequenced from one sample in a study of CD8 T cells in ankylosing spondylitis. TCRdb called the 5' RACE reads again in MiXCR, with one record for every CDR3 protein. This sample has around 100,000 distinct CDR3 sequences, with 20% to 30% found just once. Sequencing was carried out using synovial fluid, either unsorted or a sorted T cell fraction (not recorded which). These receptors originate from a male donor with ankylosing spondylitis.

CDR3 DNA sequence: TGTGCCACCAGAGCTCAACTAGCGGGCTACAATGAGCAGTTCTTC. Translated: CATRAQLAGYNEQFF. The chain joins TRBV15 to TRBJ2-1, with 9 bases that match TRBD2. Trimming at V came to 6 bases and at J to 3 bases, leaving 6 bases not matched to a gene. Germline CDR1 reads LNHNV; CDR2 reads YYDKDF (reference sequence). This CDR3 is built from 15 residues.

This sequence joins TRBV7-9 and TRBJ1-1; no definite D call. Trimming pared 4 bases from V and 0 bases from J, leaving 3 bases between. Germline loops: CDR1 SEHNR, CDR2 FQNEAQ (reference sequence). The CDR3 has 12 amino acids. This CDR3 is CASSSVNTEAFF. In DNA, the CDR3 is TGTGCCAGCAGCTCTGTGAACACTGAAGCTTTCTTT.

Concerning this clonotype itself: This may stem from a read error, because a much larger clone lies one nucleotide away. The conserved final phenylalanine or tryptophan is absent from the CDR3, which likely points to a read error. The V call is TRBV12-3 or TRBV12-4, the J call TRBJ2-1; tentative D call: TRBD2 (6 bases). V was cut by 5 bases and J by 12 bases, with 17 bases left in between. This CDR3 contains 13 residues. Here the CDR3 reads CASSPGGAFGQFL. The DNA of the CDR3 is TGTGCCAGCAGTCCCGGGGGAGCCTTTGGGCAGTTCTTG.

The chain employs TRBV18 and TRBJ2-2; no firm D call. The V end was cut by 0 bases, the J end by 7 bases, with 15 bases between. This CDR3 spans 16 amino acids. CDR1 and CDR2 from the germline V gene are KGHSH and LQKENI. CDR3 bases: TGTGCCAGCTCACCACCGGGATTTCGGTTAATCGGGGAGCTGTTTTTT. It yields the protein CASSPPGFRLIGELFF.

In this sample, this clonotype turned up a few times. The genes are TRBV20-1 and TRBJ1-2; 7 positions match TRBD1. Germline V gives CDR1 DFQATT, CDR2 SNEGSKA (reference sequence). The CDR3 is 15 residues long. V shed 1 base, J shed 3 bases, and the junction held 8 bases outside the gene matches. CDR3: CSARAVTGIDYGYTF. The DNA of the CDR3 is TGCAGTGCTAGAGCCGTGACAGGGATCGACTATGGCTACACCTTC.

This clonotype was counted once. The chain links TRBV5-8 to TRBJ2-1, with TRBD2 matching over 10 bases. The CDR3 is made up of 15 amino acids. Germline CDR1 and CDR2: SGHTS and YDEGEE. Trimming at V came to 7 bases and at J to 5 bases, leaving 9 bases not matched to a gene. CDR3 coding DNA: TGTGCCAGCTACCCACGGCTAGCGGGAGACAATGAGCAGTTCTTC. It translates to CASYPRLAGDNEQFF.

The V and J genes are TRBV7-9 and TRBJ2-2; D is possibly TRBD1 (5 bases). CDR1 SEHNR and CDR2 FQNEAQ come from the germline V gene (reference sequence). Between the trimmed V and J ends, which lost 5 bases and 0 bases, there was a span of 10 bases. The CDR3 consists of 15 residues. The CDR3 DNA follows: TGTGCCAGCAGCCGAAAGACAGCGAACACCGGGGAGCTGTTTTTT. Its protein product is CASSRKTANTGELFF.

This clonotype was seen many times. This chain connects TRBV24-1 to TRBJ2-5, with D possibly being TRBD1 (7 bases). V shed 0 bases and J shed 4 bases, with 14 bases lying between them. This CDR3 is built from 16 residues. Germline V gene data show CDR1 as KGHDR and CDR2 as SFDVKD. CDR3 coding DNA: TGTGCCACCAGTGATTTGTCAGGGGGAGGTTCAGAGACCCAGTACTTC. Translated: CATSDLSGGGSETQYF.

The chain employs TRBV5-4 and TRBJ2-2; possible D gene TRBD1, 6 bases. Germline CDR1 SGHNT, CDR2 YYREEE (reference sequence). Between the trimmed V and J ends, which lost 6 bases and 0 bases, there was a span of 12 bases. CDR3 length: 15 amino acids. The CDR3: CASNSWDTNTGELFF. CDR3 DNA: TGTGCCAGCAACTCTTGGGACACGAACACCGGGGAGCTGTTTTTT.

This clonotype was found once. The J gene is TRBJ2-1, the V gene TRBV30; D may match TRBD1 or TRBD2 (5 bases each). The CDR3 consists of 13 residues. V was pared by 5 bases and J by 1 base, with 9 bases between. Germline CDR1 and CDR2: GTSNPN and SVGIG (reference sequence). The CDR3 sequence: CAWSRGSYNEQFF. The CDR3 region has the DNA TGTGCCTGGTCGAGGGGATCCTACAATGAGCAGTTCTTC. The whole variable domain, filled in from reference TRBV30 and TRBJ2-1, reads SQTIHQWPATLVQPVGSPLSLECTVEGTSNPNLYWYRQAAGRGLQLLFYSVGIGQISSEVPQNLSASRPQDRQFILSSKKLLLSDSGFYLCAWSRGSYNEQFFGPGTRLTVL.

This clonotype was observed at least ten times. This chain links TRBV24-1 with TRBJ2-4; the D gene is possibly TRBD2 (6 bases). The CDR3 is made up of 13 amino acids. Germline V gene data show CDR1 as KGHDR and CDR2 as SFDVKD. Trimming left V 3 bases short and J 6 bases short, with 8 bases between. This CDR3 reads CATSDGGRNIQYF. For the CDR3, the DNA is TGTGCCACCAGTGATGGGGGGAGAAACATTCAGTACTTC.

The chain uses TRBV20-1 and TRBJ2-5; D gene uncertain. The CDR3 covers 12 residues. CDR1 is DFQATT and CDR2 is SNEGSKA in the germline V gene (reference sequence). The germline V and J ends were trimmed by 6 bases and 0 bases, with 8 bases remaining between them. CDR3 nucleotide sequence: TGCAGTGCGAACTTGGACCAAGAGACCCAGTACTTC. Residues: CSANLDQETQYF.

This clonotype occurred a few times. The rearrangement uses TRBV2 and TRBJ2-7; TRBD1 or TRBD2 may be the D gene (5 bases each). The V gene's germline CDR1 is SNHLY and CDR2 FYNNEI. The CDR3 sequence is 14 residues long. Trimming cost V 3 bases and J 7 bases, with 16 bases left between them. For the CDR3, the DNA is TGTGCCAGCAGTGAGGGGACGGCGCCCTGGGAGCAGTACGTC. Translating gives CASSEGTAPWEQYV.

This clonotype was seen a few times. The chain employs TRBV12-3 or TRBV12-4 and TRBJ1-2; TRBD1 agrees at 8 bases. Unmatched junction bases numbered 2, after V lost 3 bases and J lost 2 bases. The CDR3 totals 14 residues. In nucleotides, the CDR3 is TGTGCCAGCAGTTTGCAGGGGGCGAACTATGGCTACACCTTC. It yields the protein CASSLQGANYGYTF.

This clonotype was observed at least ten times. V and J are TRBV10-1 and TRBJ2-7; TRBD1 might be the D (6 bases). V lost 4 bases, J lost 6 bases, and 13 bases lay in between. CDR3 length equals 13 residues. Germline V lookup: CDR1 WNHNN, CDR2 SYGVQD (reference sequence). The CDR3 nucleotides are TGCGCCAGCAGTGGGGACACCTTAGGCGAGCAGTACTTC. Its translation: CASSGDTLGEQYF.

The chain couples TRBV5-1 to TRBJ1-1; a weak D match, TRBD1 (6 bases). The CDR3 runs to 12 residues. CDR1 is SGHRS and CDR2 is YFSETQ in the germline V gene. Trimming cost V 7 bases and J 10 bases, with 17 bases left between them. Written as DNA, the CDR3 is TGCGCCAGCCAGGACCCGGGGGGCAGAGCTTTCTTT. Residues: CASQDPGGRAFF.

This clonotype has only a few counts. The rearrangement uses TRBV6-1 and TRBJ1-1; D is unresolved. This CDR3 spans 12 amino acids. Per germline, CDR1 MNHNS and CDR2 SASEGT. V lost 6 bases and J 1 base, leaving 6 bases between the germline ends. The CDR3 spells CASSFQNTEAFF. CDR3 DNA sequence: TGTGCCAGCAGCTTCCAGAACACTGAAGCTTTCTTT.